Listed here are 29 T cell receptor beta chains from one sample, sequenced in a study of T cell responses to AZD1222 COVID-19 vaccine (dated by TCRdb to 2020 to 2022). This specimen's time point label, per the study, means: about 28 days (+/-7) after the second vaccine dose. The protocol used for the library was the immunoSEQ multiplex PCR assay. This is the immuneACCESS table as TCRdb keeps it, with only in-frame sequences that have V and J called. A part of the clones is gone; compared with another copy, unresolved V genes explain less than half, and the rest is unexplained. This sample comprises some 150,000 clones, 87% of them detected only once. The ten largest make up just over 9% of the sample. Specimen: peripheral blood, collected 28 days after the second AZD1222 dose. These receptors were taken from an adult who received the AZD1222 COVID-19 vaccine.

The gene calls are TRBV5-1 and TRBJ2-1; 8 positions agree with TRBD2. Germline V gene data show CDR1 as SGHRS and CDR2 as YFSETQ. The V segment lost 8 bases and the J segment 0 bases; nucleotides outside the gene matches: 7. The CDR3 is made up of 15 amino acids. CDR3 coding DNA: TGCGCCAGTCTAGCGGGCGTCAGCTCCTACAATGAGCAGTTCTTC. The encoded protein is CASLAGVSSYNEQFF.

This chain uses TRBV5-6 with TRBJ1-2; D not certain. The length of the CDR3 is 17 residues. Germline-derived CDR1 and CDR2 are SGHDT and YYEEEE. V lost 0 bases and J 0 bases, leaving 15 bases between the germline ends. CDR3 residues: CASSLGRTHISNYGYTF. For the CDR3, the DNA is TGTGCCAGCAGCTTGGGACGGACCCATATATCTAACTATGGCTACACCTTC. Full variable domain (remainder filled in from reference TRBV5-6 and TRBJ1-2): DAGVTQSPTHLIKTRGQQVTLRCSPKSGHDTVSWYQQALGQGPQFIFQYYEEEERQRGNFPDRFSGHQFPNYSSELNVNALLLGDSALYLCASSLGRTHISNYGYTFGSGTRLTVV.

CDR3 protein: CASRGATGFSTDTQYF. The CDR3 nucleotides are TGCGCCAGCAGGGGGGCGACAGGGTTTAGCACAGATACGCAGTATTTT. The chain is built from TRBV5-1 and TRBJ2-3, with TRBD1 identical over 7 bases. Germline V lookup: CDR1 SGHRS, CDR2 YFSETQ. V gave up 5 bases and J gave up 0 bases; unmatched junction bases: 9. This CDR3 region has 16 residues.

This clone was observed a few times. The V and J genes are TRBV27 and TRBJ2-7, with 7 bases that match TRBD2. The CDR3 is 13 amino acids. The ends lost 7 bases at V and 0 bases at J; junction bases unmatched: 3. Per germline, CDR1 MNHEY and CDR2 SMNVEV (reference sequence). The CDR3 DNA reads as TGTGCCAGCAAGCAGCGGGACTCCTACGAGCAGTACTTC. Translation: CASKQRDSYEQYF.

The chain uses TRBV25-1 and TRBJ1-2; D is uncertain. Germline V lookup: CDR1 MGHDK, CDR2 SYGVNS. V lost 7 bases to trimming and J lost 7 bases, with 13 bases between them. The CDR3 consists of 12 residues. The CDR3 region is CASTPQYGGYTF. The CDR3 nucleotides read TGTGCCAGCACCCCACAGTACGGTGGCTACACCTTC.

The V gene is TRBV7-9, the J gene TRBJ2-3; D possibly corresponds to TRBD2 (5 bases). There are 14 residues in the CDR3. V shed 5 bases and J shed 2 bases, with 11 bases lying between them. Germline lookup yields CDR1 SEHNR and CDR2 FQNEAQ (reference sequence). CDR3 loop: CASSRSANTDTQYF. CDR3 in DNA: TGTGCCAGCAGCCGTAGCGCCAACACAGATACGCAGTATTTT.

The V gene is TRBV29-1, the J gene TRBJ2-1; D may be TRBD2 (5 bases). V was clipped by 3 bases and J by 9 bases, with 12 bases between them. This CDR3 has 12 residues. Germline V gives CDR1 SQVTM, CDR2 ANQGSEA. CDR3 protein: CSVDWGEGEQFF. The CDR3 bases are TGCAGCGTTGATTGGGGAGAAGGTGAGCAGTTCTTC.

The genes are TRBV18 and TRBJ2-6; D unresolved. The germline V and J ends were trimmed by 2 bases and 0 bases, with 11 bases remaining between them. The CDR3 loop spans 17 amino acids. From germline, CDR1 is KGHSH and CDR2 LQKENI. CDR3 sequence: CASSPGSFNSGANVLTF. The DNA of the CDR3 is TGTGCCAGCTCACCAGGCAGCTTCAACTCTGGGGCCAACGTCCTGACTTTC.

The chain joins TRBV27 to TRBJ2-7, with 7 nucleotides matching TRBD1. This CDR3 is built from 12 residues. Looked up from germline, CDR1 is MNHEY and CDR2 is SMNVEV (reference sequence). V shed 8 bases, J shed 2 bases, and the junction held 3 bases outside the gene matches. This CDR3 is CASGDRPYEQYF. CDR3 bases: TGTGCCAGCGGGGACAGACCCTACGAGCAGTACTTC.

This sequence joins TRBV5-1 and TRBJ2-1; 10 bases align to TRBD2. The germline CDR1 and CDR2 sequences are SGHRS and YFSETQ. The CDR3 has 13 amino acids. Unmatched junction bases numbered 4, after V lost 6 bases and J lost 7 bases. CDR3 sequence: CASNLAGGNEQFF. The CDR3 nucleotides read TGCGCCAGCAACTTAGCGGGGGGAAATGAGCAGTTCTTC.

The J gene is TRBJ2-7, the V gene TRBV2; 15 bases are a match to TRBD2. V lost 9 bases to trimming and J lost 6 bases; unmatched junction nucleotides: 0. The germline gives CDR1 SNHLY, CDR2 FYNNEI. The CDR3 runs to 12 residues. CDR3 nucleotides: TGTGCCAGGGGACTAGCGGGAGGCGAGCAGTACTTC. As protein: CARGLAGGEQYF.

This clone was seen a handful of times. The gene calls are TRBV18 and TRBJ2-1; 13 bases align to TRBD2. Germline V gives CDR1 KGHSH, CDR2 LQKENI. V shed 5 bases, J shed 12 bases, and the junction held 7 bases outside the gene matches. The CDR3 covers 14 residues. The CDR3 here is CASSSGLAGEGQFF. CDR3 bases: TGTGCCAGCTCATCTGGACTAGCGGGAGAAGGGCAGTTCTTC. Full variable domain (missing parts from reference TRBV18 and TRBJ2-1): NAGVMQNPRHLVRRRGQEARLRCSPMKGHSHVYWYRQLPEEGLKFMVYLQKENIIDESGMPKERFSAEFPKEGPSILRIQQVVRGDSAAYFCASSSGLAGEGQFFGPGTRLTVL.

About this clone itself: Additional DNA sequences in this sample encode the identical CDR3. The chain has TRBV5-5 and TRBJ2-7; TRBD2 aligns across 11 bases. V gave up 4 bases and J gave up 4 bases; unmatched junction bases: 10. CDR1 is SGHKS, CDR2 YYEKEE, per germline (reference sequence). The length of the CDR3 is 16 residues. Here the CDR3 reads CASSPGLAGGRYEQYF. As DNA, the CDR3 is TGTGCCAGCAGCCCAGGGTTAGCGGGAGGGCGATACGAGCAGTACTTC.

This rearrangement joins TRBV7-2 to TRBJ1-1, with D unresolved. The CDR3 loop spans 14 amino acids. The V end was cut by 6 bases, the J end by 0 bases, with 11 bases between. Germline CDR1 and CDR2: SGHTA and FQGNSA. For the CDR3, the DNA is TGTGCCAGCAGGACCCTACCGGTGAACACTGAAGCTTTCTTT. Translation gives CASRTLPVNTEAFF.

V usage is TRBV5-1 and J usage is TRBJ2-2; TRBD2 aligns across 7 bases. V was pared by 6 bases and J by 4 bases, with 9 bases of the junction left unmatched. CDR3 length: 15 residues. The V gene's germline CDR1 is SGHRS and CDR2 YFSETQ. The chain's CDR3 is CASTGLPGGTGELFF. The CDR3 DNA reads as TGCGCCAGCACAGGGTTACCGGGAGGCACCGGGGAGCTGTTTTTT.

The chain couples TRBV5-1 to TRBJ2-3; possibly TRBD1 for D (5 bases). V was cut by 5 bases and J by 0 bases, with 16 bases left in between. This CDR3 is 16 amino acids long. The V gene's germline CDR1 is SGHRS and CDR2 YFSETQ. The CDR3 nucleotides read TGCGCCAGCAGTCGGGCGAGAGGACAAAGCACAGATACGCAGTATTTT. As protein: CASSRARGQSTDTQYF.

CDR3 in amino acids: CASSLKQGPNSPLHF. The CDR3, as DNA: TGTGCCAGCAGCCTAAAACAGGGACCTAATTCACCCCTCCACTTT. The V call is TRBV7-2, the J call TRBJ1-6; D might be TRBD1 (6 bases). Germline V CDR1 and CDR2: SGHTA, FQGNSA. V dropped 5 bases and J dropped 6 bases, with 14 bases sitting between them. The CDR3 is 15 residues long.

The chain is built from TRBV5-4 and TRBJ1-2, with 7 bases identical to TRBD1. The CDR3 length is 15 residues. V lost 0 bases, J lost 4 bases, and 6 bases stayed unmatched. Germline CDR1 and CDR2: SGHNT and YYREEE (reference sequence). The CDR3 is CASSLAETGSYGYTF. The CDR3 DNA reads TGTGCCAGCAGCTTGGCGGAGACAGGGTCCTATGGCTACACCTTC.

The DNA for the CDR3 is TGTGCCACCAGTCCTACTAGCGGATTGAATACGCAGTATTTT. Translation gives CATSPTSGLNTQYF. The V and J genes are TRBV24-1 and TRBJ2-3; 8 bases are shared with TRBD2. Germline CDR1 is KGHDR and CDR2 is SFDVKD. J lost 7 bases, V lost 6 bases, and 8 bases had no gene match. The CDR3 length is 14 residues.

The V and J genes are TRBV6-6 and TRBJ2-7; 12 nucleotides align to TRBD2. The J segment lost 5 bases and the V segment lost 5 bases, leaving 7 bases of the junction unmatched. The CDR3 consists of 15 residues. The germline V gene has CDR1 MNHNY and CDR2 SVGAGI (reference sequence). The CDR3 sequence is CASSQLAGGGNEQYF. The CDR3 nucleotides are TGTGCCAGCAGTCAACTAGCGGGAGGAGGAAACGAGCAGTACTTC.

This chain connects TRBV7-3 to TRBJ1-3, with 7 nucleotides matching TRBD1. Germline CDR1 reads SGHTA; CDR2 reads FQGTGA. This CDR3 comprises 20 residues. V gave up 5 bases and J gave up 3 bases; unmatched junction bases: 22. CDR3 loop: CASSREDRTKSMGGGNTIYF. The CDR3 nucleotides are TGTGCCAGCAGCCGTGAGGACAGGACGAAGTCTATGGGCGGTGGAAACACCATATATTTT.

The CDR3 bases are TGCGCCAGCAGCCCCGGGACAGGGGGCGCAGATACGCAGTATTTT. Its translation: CASSPGTGGADTQYF. The V call is TRBV5-1, the J call TRBJ2-3; 12 positions match TRBD1. J was trimmed by 4 bases and V by 4 bases; bases with no gene match: 4. The CDR3 is 15 amino acids. Per germline, CDR1 SGHRS and CDR2 YFSETQ.

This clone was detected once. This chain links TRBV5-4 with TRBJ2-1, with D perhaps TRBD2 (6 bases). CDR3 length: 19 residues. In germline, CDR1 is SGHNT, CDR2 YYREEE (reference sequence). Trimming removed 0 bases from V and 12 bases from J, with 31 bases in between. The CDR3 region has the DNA TGTGCCAGCAGCTTGGCCGAAGGTCGGCGGGGCAGGGCTCAAGAGGGGCAGTTCTTC. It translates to CASSLAEGRRGRAQEGQFF. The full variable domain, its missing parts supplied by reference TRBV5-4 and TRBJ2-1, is ETGVTQSPTHLIKTRGQQVTLRCSSQSGHNTVSWYQQALGQGPQFIFQYYREEENGRGNFPPRFSGLQFPNYSSELNVNALELDDSALYLCASSLAEGRRGRAQEGQFFGPGTRLTVL.

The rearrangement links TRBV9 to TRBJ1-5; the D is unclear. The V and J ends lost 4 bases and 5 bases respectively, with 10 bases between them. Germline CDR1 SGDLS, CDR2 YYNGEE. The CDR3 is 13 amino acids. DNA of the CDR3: TGTGCCAGCAGCACACACAGTGATCAGCCCCAGCATTTT. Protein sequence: CASSTHSDQPQHF. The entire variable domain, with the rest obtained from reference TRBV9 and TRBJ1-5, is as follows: DSGVTQTPKHLITATGQRVTLRCSPRSGDLSVYWYQQSLDQGLQFLIQYYNGEERAKGNILERFSAQQFPDLHSELNLSSLELGDSALYFCASSTHSDQPQHFGDGTRLSIL.

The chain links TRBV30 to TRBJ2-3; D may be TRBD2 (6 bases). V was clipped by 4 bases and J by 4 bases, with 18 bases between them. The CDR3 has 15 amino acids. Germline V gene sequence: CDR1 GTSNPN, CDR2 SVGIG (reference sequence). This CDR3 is CAWIKGAGIADTQYF. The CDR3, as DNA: TGTGCCTGGATAAAAGGTGCGGGAATCGCAGATACGCAGTATTTT.

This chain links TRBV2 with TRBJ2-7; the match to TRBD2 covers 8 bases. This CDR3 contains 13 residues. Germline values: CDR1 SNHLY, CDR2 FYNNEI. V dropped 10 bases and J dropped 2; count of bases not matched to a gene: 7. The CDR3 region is CATKLAVTYEQYF. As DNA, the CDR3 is TGTGCCACCAAACTAGCGGTCACCTACGAGCAGTACTTC. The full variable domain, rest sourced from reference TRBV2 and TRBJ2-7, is EPEVTQTPSHQVTQMGQEVILRCVPISNHLYFYWYRQILGQKVEFLVSFYNNEISEKSEIFDDQFSVERPDGSNFTLKIRSTKLEDSAMYFCATKLAVTYEQYFGPGTRLTVT.

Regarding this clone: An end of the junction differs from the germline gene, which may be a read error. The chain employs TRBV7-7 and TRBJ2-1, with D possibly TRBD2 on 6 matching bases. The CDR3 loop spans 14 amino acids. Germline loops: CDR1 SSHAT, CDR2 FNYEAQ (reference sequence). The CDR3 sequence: CASSLGGVSNEQFF. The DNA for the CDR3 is TGTGCTAGCAGCTTAGGAGGGGTGTCCAATGAGCAGTTCTTC.

This chain's CDR3 is CASSPMDRGEGGYTF. The CDR3 DNA sequence: TGTGCCAGCTCACCAATGGACAGGGGGGAAGGTGGCTACACCTTC. The rearrangement joins TRBV18 to TRBJ1-2, with 10 nucleotides matching TRBD1. Germline V gives CDR1 KGHSH, CDR2 LQKENI. This CDR3 comprises 15 residues. The J segment lost 7 bases and the V segment lost 2 bases, leaving 7 bases of the junction unmatched.

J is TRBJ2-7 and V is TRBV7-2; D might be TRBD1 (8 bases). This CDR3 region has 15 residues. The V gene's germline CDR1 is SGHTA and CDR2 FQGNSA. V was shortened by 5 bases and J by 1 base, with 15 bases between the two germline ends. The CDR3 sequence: CASSQDRGGSYEQYF. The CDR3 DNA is TGTGCCAGCAGCCAAGACAGGGGAGGGTCCTACGAGCAGTACTTC.